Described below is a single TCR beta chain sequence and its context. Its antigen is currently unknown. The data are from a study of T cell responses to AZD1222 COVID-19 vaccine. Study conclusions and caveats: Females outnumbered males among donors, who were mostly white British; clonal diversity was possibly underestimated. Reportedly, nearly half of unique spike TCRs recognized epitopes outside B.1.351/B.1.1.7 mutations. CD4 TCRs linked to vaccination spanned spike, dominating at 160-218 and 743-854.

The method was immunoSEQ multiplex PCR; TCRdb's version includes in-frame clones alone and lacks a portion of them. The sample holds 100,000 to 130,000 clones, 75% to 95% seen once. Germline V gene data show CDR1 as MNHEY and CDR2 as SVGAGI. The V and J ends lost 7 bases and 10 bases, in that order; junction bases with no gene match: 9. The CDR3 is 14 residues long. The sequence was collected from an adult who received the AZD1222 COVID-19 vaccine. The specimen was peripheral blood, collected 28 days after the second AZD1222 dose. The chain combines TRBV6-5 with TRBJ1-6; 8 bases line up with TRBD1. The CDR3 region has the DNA TGTGCCAGCACCTACAGGGGGGAGGGGTCACCCCTCCACTTT. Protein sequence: CASTYRGEGSPLHF.